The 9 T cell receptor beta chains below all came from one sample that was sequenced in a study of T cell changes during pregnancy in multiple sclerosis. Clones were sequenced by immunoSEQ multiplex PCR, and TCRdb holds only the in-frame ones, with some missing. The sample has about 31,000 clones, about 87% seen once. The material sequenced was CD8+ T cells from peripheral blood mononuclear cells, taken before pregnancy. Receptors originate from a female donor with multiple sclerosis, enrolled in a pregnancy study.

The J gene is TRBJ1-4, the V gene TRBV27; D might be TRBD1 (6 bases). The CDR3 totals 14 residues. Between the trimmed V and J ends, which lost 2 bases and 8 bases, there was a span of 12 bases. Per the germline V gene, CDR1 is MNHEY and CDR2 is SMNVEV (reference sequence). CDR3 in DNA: TGTGCCAGCAGTTTAGGCACCACAGGGGAAAAACTGTTTTTT. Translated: CASSLGTTGEKLFF.

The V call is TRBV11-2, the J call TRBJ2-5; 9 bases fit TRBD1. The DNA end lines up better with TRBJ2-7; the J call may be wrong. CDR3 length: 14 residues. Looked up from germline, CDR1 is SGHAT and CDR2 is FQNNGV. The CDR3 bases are TGTGCCAGCAGCGTTGGGACAGGGATTTACGAGCAGTACTTC. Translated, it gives CASSVGTGIYEQYF.

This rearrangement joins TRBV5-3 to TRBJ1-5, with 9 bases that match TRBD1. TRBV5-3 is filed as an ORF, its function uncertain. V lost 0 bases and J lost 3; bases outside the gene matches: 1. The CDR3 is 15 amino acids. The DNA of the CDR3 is TGTGCCAGAAGCTTGGGGGACAGGGACAATCAGCCCCAGCATTTT. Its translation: CARSLGDRDNQPQHF.

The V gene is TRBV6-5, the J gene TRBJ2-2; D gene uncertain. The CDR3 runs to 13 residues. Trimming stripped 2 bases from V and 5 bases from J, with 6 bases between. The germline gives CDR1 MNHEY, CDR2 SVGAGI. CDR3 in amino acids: CASSYGRTGELFF. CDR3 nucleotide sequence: TGTGCCAGCAGTTACGGGCGTACCGGGGAGCTGTTTTTT.

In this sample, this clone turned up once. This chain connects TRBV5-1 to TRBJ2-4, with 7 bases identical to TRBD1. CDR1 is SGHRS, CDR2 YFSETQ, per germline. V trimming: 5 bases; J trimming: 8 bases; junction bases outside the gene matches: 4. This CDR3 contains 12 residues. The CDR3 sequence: CASRGGADIQYF. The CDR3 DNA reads TGCGCCAGCAGAGGGGGCGCGGACATTCAGTACTTC.

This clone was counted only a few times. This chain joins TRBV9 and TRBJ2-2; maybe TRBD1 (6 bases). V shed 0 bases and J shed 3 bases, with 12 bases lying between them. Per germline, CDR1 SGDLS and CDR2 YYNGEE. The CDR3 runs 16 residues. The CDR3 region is CASSVVSAGDTGELFF. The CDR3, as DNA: TGTGCCAGCAGCGTAGTTTCGGCAGGGGACACCGGGGAGCTGTTTTTT.

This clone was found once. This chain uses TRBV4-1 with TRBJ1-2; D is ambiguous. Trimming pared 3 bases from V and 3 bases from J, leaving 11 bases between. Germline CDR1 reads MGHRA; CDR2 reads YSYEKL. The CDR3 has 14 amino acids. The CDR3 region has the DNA TGCGCCAGCAGCCAGGAGATCGGCGACTATGGCTACACCTTC. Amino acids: CASSQEIGDYGYTF.

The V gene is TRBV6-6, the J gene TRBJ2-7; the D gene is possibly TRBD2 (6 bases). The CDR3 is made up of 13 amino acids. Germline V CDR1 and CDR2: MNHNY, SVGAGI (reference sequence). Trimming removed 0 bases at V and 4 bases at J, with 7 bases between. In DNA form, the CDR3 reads TGTGCCAGCAGTTACTCGGAGGGTTACGAGCAGTACTTC. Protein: CASSYSEGYEQYF.

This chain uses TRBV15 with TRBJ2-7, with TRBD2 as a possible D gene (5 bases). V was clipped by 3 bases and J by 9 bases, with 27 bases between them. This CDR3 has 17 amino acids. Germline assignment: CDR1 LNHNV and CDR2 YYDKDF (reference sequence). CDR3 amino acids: CATSRPGMGITGGRQYF. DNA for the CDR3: TGTGCCACCAGCAGGCCGGGGATGGGGATTACTGGTGGTCGGCAGTACTTC.